This TCR beta chain was sequenced during a study of naive and memory T cell subsets. Study-level findings and limits: In CD4 and CD8 cells, diversity dropped from naive through EMRA.

Germline V CDR1 and CDR2: SGHTA, FQGNSA. Trimming took off 5 bases at V and 8 bases at J, with 13 bases between the two ends. The CDR3 has 13 residues. The beta constant-region primer was an equimolar mix of two oligonucleotides covering TRBC1 and TRBC2. An oligonucleotide with the SP2 primer and a 12-nucleotide UMI was ligated to the cDNA 3' end. TCRdb analysed the UMI-ligation and nested PCR reads with MiXCR anew, one entry per CDR3 protein. The sample consists of around 90,000 distinct CDR3 sequences, around 6.5% of them appearing once. This clonotype has more than one count but fewer than ten. Its antigen is as yet unknown.

This receptor was taken from a human donor in good health. The rearrangement joins TRBV7-2 to TRBJ2-4, with D possibly called TRBD1 or TRBD2 (5 bases each). The sequencing input was central memory CD4+ T cells from blood. CDR3 sequence reads: CASSRALGDIQYF. The CDR3 bases are TGTGCCAGCAGCAGGGCCCTGGGGGACATTCAGTACTTC.